Listed below are T cell receptor beta chains from one sample, sequenced in a study of T cell responses to AZD1222 COVID-19 vaccine. Some clones are missing from TCRdb's copy, which holds only in-frame ones; the method was immunoSEQ multiplex PCR. The table has roughly 120,000 clones, just over 85% seen once; the top ten hold 12%. The sequencing used peripheral blood, collected on day 0 of AZD1222 vaccination. These receptors were obtained from an adult in good health. Both conserved end residues are part of each CDR3. Fields, in order: J gene, clone size, V gene, D gene, CDR3 protein, CDR3 DNA. D genes are given only for firm matches. Not every row has a clone size; where given, it reads once, few, many or a size class.

>TRBJ1-1|-|TRBV5-1|-
CASSATGTNTEAFF
TGCGCCAGCAGCGCTACAGGAACGAACACTGAAGCTTTCTTT
>TRBJ2-7|-|TRBV5-5|TRBD2
CASSPKLAGAHLKNEQYF
TGTGCCAGCAGCCCGAAACTAGCGGGGGCCCACCTTAAAAACGAGCAGTACTTC
>TRBJ1-1|-|TRBV10-3|-
CAIMGLNTEAFF
TGTGCCATAATGGGGCTGAACACTGAAGCTTTCTTT
>TRBJ2-2|-|TRBV7-3|TRBD1
CASSFDRANTGELFF
TGTGCCAGCAGCTTCGACAGGGCCAACACCGGGGAGCTGTTTTTT
>TRBJ2-5|-|TRBV7-3|TRBD2
CASSLTPPSGGKETQYF
TGTGCCAGCAGCTTAACGCCCCCCAGCGGGGGGAAGGAGACCCAGTACTTC
>TRBJ1-2|-|TRBV30|-
CAWSRQGLHGYTF
TGTGCCTGGAGTAGGCAGGGACTACATGGCTACACCTTC
>TRBJ2-2|-|TRBV9|-
CASSIRDSNYPGELFF
TGTGCCAGCAGCATACGGGACTCCAATTATCCCGGGGAGCTGTTTTTT
>TRBJ1-2|-|TRBV30|-
CAWRSHGGGYTF
TGTGCCTGGAGAAGTCACGGCGGTGGCTACACCTTC
>TRBJ1-5|-|TRBV6-1|-
CASSGQYQGSGQPQHF
TGTGCCAGCAGTGGACAGTACCAAGGGAGCGGTCAGCCCCAGCATTTT
>TRBJ1-6|few|TRBV6-5|-
CASSGGDYNSPLHF
TGTGCCAGCAGCGGTGGGGACTATAATTCACCCCTCCACTTT
>TRBJ2-5|few|TRBV11-2|TRBD2
CASSSRRAGGRIGFGTQYF
TGTGCCAGCAGCTCCCGAAGAGCGGGGGGGAGAATAGGGTTTGGGACCCAGTACTTC
>TRBJ1-2|-|TRBV6-2/TRBV6-3|-
CASSYSSGGGYTF
TGTGCCAGCAGTTACTCATCGGGAGGCGGCTACACCTTC
>TRBJ2-7|-|TRBV4-1|-
CASSQLATTYEQYF
TGCGCCAGCAGCCAATTAGCGACAACCTACGAGCAGTACTTC
>TRBJ1-1|-|TRBV19|TRBD1
CASSPRTGTNTEAFF
TGTGCCAGTAGTCCCCGGACAGGGACAAACACTGAAGCTTTCTTT
>TRBJ2-7|-|TRBV19|TRBD1
CASSVGTGLDEQYF
TGTGCCAGTAGTGTTGGGACAGGGTTGGACGAGCAGTACTTC
>TRBJ2-2|-|TRBV12-3/TRBV12-4|-
CAGSASAGELFF
TGTGCCGGATCCGCGAGCGCCGGGGAGCTGTTTTTT
>TRBJ2-3|-|TRBV3-1/TRBV3-2|-
CASSQLADTQYF
TGTGCCAGCAGCCAATTGGCAGATACGCAGTATTTT
>TRBJ1-1|-|TRBV11-2|-
CASSLGAGNTEAFF
TGTGCCAGCAGCTTAGGCGCAGGTAACACTGAAGCTTTCTTT
>TRBJ2-1|few|TRBV7-9|TRBD1
CASSAVRGMSYNEQFF
TGTGCCAGCAGCGCAGTCAGGGGGATGTCCTACAATGAGCAGTTCTTC
>TRBJ2-7|-|TRBV25-1|-
CASSPQGQYEQYF
TGTGCCAGCAGTCCTCAGGGCCAGTACGAGCAGTACTTC
>TRBJ1-2|-|TRBV7-2|-
CASSLEWSHTYGYTF
TGTGCCAGCAGCTTAGAGTGGTCCCATACCTATGGCTACACCTTC
>TRBJ2-7|-|TRBV13|TRBD2
CASSSAGTNSYEQYF
TGTGCCAGCAGCTCAGCGGGGACCAACTCCTACGAGCAGTACTTC
>TRBJ2-5|-|TRBV11-2|-
CASSRDRQETQYF
TGTGCCAGCAGCCGAGACAGGCAAGAGACCCAGTACTTC
>TRBJ2-7|few|TRBV27|TRBD1
CASSLSRDRYEQYF
TGTGCCAGCAGTTTATCAAGGGACAGATACGAGCAGTACTTC
>TRBJ2-5|-|TRBV3-1/TRBV3-2|-
CASSPAERDQETQYF
TGTGCCAGCAGCCCAGCTGAGCGGGACCAAGAGACCCAGTACTTC
>TRBJ2-2|-|TRBV3-1/TRBV3-2|-
CASSQADPGQGLSGELFF
TGTGCCAGCAGCCAAGCGGACCCGGGACAAGGATTGAGCGGGGAGCTGTTTTTT
>TRBJ1-5|-|TRBV20-1|-
CSASSGGKANQPQHF
TGCAGTGCTAGTTCCGGGGGCAAGGCCAATCAGCCCCAGCATTTT
>TRBJ2-4|-|TRBV2|-
CASSDQREWVSSKNIQYF
TGTGCCAGCAGTGATCAGAGGGAATGGGTTTCAAGCAAAAACATTCAGTACTTC
>TRBJ2-1|once|TRBV7-2|TRBD2
CASRESSGGAGEQFF
TGTGCCAGCAGAGAATCTAGCGGGGGGGCCGGTGAGCAGTTCTTC
>TRBJ1-2|-|TRBV13|-
CASSPPRGGENGYTF
TGTGCCAGCAGCCCCCCCCGGGGAGGGGAAAACGGCTACACCTTC
>TRBJ2-4|-|TRBV15|-
CATSRDIASAIAKNIQYF
TGTGCCACCAGCAGAGATATCGCGTCAGCCATAGCCAAAAACATTCAGTACTTC
>TRBJ2-3|-|TRBV18|TRBD1
CAIRDRDNTDTQYF
TGTGCCATCAGAGACAGGGATAACACAGATACGCAGTATTTT
>TRBJ1-1|-|TRBV3-1/TRBV3-2|-
CASSQESAYRAEAFF
TGTGCCAGCAGCCAAGAGAGTGCGTACAGGGCTGAAGCTTTCTTT
>TRBJ1-1|-|TRBV5-4|TRBD1
CASTTETGTEAFF
TGTGCCAGCACCACCGAGACAGGGACTGAAGCTTTCTTT
>TRBJ2-3|-|TRBV7-2|TRBD1
CASSFSRGQLTDTQYF
TGTGCCAGCAGCTTTTCCAGGGGACAGCTCACAGATACGCAGTATTTT
>TRBJ2-2|-|TRBV2|TRBD1
CASSNQAGDSGELFF
TGTGCCAGCTCAAACCAGGCAGGGGACAGCGGGGAGCTGTTTTTT
>TRBJ2-1|-|TRBV6-5|-
CASSYGSGAGDEQFF
TGTGCCAGCAGTTACGGTTCAGGGGCGGGGGATGAGCAGTTCTTC
>TRBJ2-2|once|TRBV27|TRBD2
CASLASGRAGTGELFF
TGTGCCAGCTTGGCTAGCGGGAGGGCCGGAACCGGGGAGCTGTTTTTT
>TRBJ1-2|-|TRBV13|-
CASSLQRGYTF
TGTGCCAGCAGCTTACAGAGAGGCTACACCTTC
>TRBJ1-2|-|TRBV27|-
CASAYTWGLDGYTF
TGTGCCAGCGCTTACACGTGGGGGTTGGATGGCTACACCTTC
>TRBJ2-3|-|TRBV20-1|TRBD2
CSASGLGGRTAGTDTQYF
TGCAGTGCTAGTGGTCTAGGCGGGAGGACCGCCGGCACAGATACGCAGTATTTT
>TRBJ2-1|-|TRBV5-1|TRBD2
CASSFSLAGQQFF
TGCGCCAGCAGCTTCTCGTTAGCGGGTCAGCAGTTCTTC